The source of this TCR beta chain is a study of cytomegalovirus exposure and HLA in healthy donors. Healthy people donating bone marrow made up the donors. Notes on this clone: Its antigen is still unknown.

Study outcomes and limitations: An analysis was carried out later, and it reportedly showed fewer N-insertions in an Asian-associated ancestry cluster than the roughly 700-donor mean.

The CDR3 is 15 residues long. Germline lookup yields CDR1 LNHNV and CDR2 YYDKDF (reference sequence). J lost 3 bases, V lost 5 bases, and 7 bases had no gene match. PCR involved 60 Vbeta and 13 Jbeta primers. Sequencing was performed with immunoSEQ multiplex PCR; in TCRdb, only in-frame clones are kept and a portion is missing. The sample lists some 150,000 clones, about four fifths occurring once. The sequencing sample was made of PBMCs. The clonotype was recovered from a man in his fifties or sixties in good health and CMV-seropositive. The chain uses TRBV15 and TRBJ2-7, with 10 bases matching TRBD1. This CDR3 reads CATSSDRGRFYEQYF. The CDR3 DNA reads as TGTGCCACCAGCTCGGACAGGGGGAGATTCTACGAGCAGTACTTC.